Sequencing of this TCR beta chain was carried out in a study of OX40 agonist ivuxolimab in advanced cancers. For this clone: Its cognate antigen is unknown.

This CDR3 is built from 16 residues. The germline gives CDR1 MNHEY, CDR2 SMNVEV (reference sequence). The V and J ends lost 5 bases and 2 bases respectively, with 19 bases between them. The data were produced by immunoSEQ multiplex PCR, yet TCRdb's version contains in-frame clones alone and is incomplete. The sample holds tens of thousands of clones, about 92% seen once. Study-level points and caveats: On average, CD8+ T cells showed a greater number of expanded clones than CD4+.

The sequenced sample was CD4+ or CD8+ T cells sorted from blood, obtained in a trial of the OX40 agonist ivuxolimab. This TCR was recovered from an adult with an advanced solid tumor such as melanoma, head and neck, liver or kidney cancer. This chain connects TRBV27 to TRBJ2-7; D could derive from TRBD1 or TRBD2 (6 bases each). The DNA of the CDR3 is TGTGCCAGCAGTCGAGAGGGCTGGGGGGACACCTACGAGCAGTACTTC. It translates to CASSREGWGDTYEQYF.